The 6 T cell receptor beta chains reported below all come from one sample, sequenced in a study of blood T cells in healthy people across ages. It was with a sample-barcoded 5' primer and a J-beta primer mix that a second PCR of roughly 7 to 12 cycles was run. A single record per CDR3 protein comes from TCRdb applying MiXCR to the 5' RACE reads. The sample holds about 1.4 million distinct CDR3 sequences, around 55% seen once. Material for sequencing was blood. Source of these receptors: a young man in good health.

This chain connects TRBV5-1 to TRBJ2-2, with a tentative D call TRBD1 (5 bases). The CDR3 is 15 residues long. The germline V gene encodes CDR1 SGHRS and CDR2 YFSETQ. The ends were cut back, 3 bases at V and 4 bases at J, with 13 bases in the middle. This CDR3 is CASSSSTGSTGELFF. In nucleotides, the CDR3 is TGCGCCAGCAGCTCGTCAACAGGATCCACCGGGGAGCTGTTTTTT.

V is TRBV7-9 and J is TRBJ1-2, with TRBD1 matching 7 bases. From germline, CDR1 is SEHNR and CDR2 FQNEAQ (reference sequence). The CDR3 sequence is 15 residues long. V was pared by 3 bases and J by 2 bases, with 6 bases of the junction left unmatched. The CDR3 region is CASSFGQAGNYGYTF. The CDR3, as DNA: TGTGCCAGCAGCTTCGGACAGGCCGGGAACTATGGCTACACCTTC.

J is TRBJ2-7 and V is TRBV20-1; D is possibly TRBD2 (6 bases). Germline CDR1 reads DFQATT; CDR2 reads SNEGSKA (reference sequence). Trimming left V 6 bases short and J 0 bases short, with 15 bases between. There are 14 residues in the CDR3. As DNA, the CDR3 is TGCAGTGCGAGTAGGGACTCTATCTCCTACGAGCAGTACTTC. Protein product: CSASRDSISYEQYF.

The chain recombines TRBV12-3 or TRBV12-4 with TRBJ1-1, with D uncertain. V lost 5 bases and J 4 bases, leaving 8 bases between the germline ends. This CDR3 has 12 residues. This CDR3 is CASSHVGTEAFF. In nucleotides, the CDR3 is TGTGCCAGCAGTCATGTGGGCACTGAAGCTTTCTTT.

The rearrangement uses TRBV10-3 and TRBJ2-7; D is ambiguous. The CDR3 contains 15 residues. V was shortened by 3 bases and J by 2 bases, with 14 bases between the two germline ends. Per germline, CDR1 ENHRY and CDR2 SYGVKD. As DNA, the CDR3 is TGTGCCATCAGTGACTTGATCATAGGAACCTACGAGCAGTACTTC. Amino acids: CAISDLIIGTYEQYF.

V is TRBV20-1 and J is TRBJ1-2; D not resolved. This CDR3 comprises 13 residues. Germline V gene lookup returns CDR1 DFQATT and CDR2 SNEGSKA (reference sequence). The V and J ends lost 6 bases and 3 bases respectively, with 14 bases between them. CDR3 bases: TGCAGTGCCACTTTACTAGGGTACTATGGCTACACCTTC. It is translated as CSATLLGYYGYTF.